This T cell receptor (beta chain) was sequenced in a study of blood T cell repertoires in COVID-19. About the study: In each case, the material was cDNA or gDNA derived from T cells, B-cell-depleted T cells, or PBMCs.

This CDR3 comprises 13 residues. With V trimmed by 3 bases and J by 8 bases, 5 bases remained unmatched. Germline CDR1 and CDR2: MRHNA and SNTAGT. The table came from immunoSEQ multiplex PCR; TCRdb's copy has only in-frame clones and leaves some out. The data contain about 110,000 clones, 85% to 90% of them seen just once; the ten biggest clones take up about a third. The gene calls are TRBV6-4 and TRBJ1-2; 8 bases map to TRBD1. Sequences were obtained from peripheral blood. This receptor was identified in a woman of 80 years or more with acute or convalescent COVID-19. The CDR3 DNA reads TGTGCCAGCAGTGAAGACAGGGGAAGAGGCTACACCTTC. Translation: CASSEDRGRGYTF.